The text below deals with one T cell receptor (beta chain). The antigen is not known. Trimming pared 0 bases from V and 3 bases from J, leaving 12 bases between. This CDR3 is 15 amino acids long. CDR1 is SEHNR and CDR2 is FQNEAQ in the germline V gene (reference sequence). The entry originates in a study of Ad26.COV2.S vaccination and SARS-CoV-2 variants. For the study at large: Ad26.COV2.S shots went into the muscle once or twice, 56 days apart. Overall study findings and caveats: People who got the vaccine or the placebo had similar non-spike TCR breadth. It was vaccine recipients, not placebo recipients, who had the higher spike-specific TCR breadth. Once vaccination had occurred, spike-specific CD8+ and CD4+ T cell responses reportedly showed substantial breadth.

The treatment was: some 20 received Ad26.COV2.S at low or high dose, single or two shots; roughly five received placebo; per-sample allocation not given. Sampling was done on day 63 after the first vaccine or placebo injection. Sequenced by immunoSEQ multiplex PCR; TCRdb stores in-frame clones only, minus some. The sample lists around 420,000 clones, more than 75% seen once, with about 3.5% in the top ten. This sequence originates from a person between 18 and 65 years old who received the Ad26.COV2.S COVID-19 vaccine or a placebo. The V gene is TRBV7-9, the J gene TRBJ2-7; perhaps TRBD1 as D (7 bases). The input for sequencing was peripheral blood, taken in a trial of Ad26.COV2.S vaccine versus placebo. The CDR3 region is CASSLARDSHYEQYF. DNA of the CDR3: TGTGCCAGCAGCTTAGCGCGGGACAGCCACTACGAGCAGTACTTC.